The next 18 T cell receptor beta chains were all read from a single sample in a study of T cells in Graves' hyperthyroidism and ophthalmopathy. Using RNA transcripts as the source, TCR beta CDR3 regions were amplified. The HTBI primer set was used in a first-round RT-PCR of the TCR CDR3. Each CDR3 protein gets one entry after TCRdb re-called the multiplex PCR reads with MiXCR. The top ten clones hold under 7.5% of a sample with approximately 590,000 distinct CDR3 sequences, about a sixth of them seen once. Sequenced sample: blood. These receptor sequences come from a woman aged 25 to 39 with Graves' hyperthyroidism.

The CDR3 spells CASSIQENSPLHF. As DNA, the CDR3 is TGTGCCAGTAGTATCCAGGAGAATTCACCCCTCCACTTT. The chain carries TRBV19 and TRBJ1-6; D not resolved. Trimming pared 3 bases from V and 7 bases from J, leaving 7 bases between. The germline V gene encodes CDR1 LNHDA and CDR2 SQIVND (reference sequence). This CDR3 is 13 amino acids long.

This clonotype has a count of ten or more. The V call is TRBV6-1, the J call TRBJ2-7, with 7 bases that match TRBD2. V was clipped by 6 bases and J by 5 bases; unmatched bases: 13. This CDR3 region has 15 residues. CDR1 and CDR2 from the germline V gene are MNHNS and SASEGT. The CDR3 DNA follows: TGTGCCAGCAGCCCGTCGGGGGGTCGTGGTGACGAGCAGTACTTC. Translation gives CASSPSGGRGDEQYF.

This clonotype was counted a few times. The chain employs TRBV14 and TRBJ2-1, with D unclear. Germline V gene data show CDR1 as SGHDN and CDR2 as FVKESK. The CDR3 has 14 residues. V lost 4 bases to trimming and J lost 2 bases, with 9 bases between them. The CDR3, as DNA: TGTGCCAGCAGCCCTAATCCCGCCTACAATGAGCAGTTCTTC. Its protein product is CASSPNPAYNEQFF.

The chain recombines TRBV27 with TRBJ2-7, with TRBD2 identical over 7 bases. This CDR3 has 16 residues. The V and J ends lost 3 bases and 0 bases, in that order; junction bases with no gene match: 8. CDR1 MNHEY and CDR2 SMNVEV come from the germline V gene (reference sequence). Written as DNA, the CDR3 is TGTGCCAGCAGTTTGACCTGGGGGGGAAGCTCCTACGAGCAGTACTTC. It specifies CASSLTWGGSSYEQYF.

In its sample, this clonotype was seen a few times. The genes are TRBV6-2 or TRBV6-3 and TRBJ2-5, with 10 bases matching TRBD2. The CDR3 runs to 15 residues. Trimming cost V 6 bases and J 4 bases; bases outside gene matches: 8. Germline CDR1 MNHEY, CDR2 SVGEGT. CDR3 coding DNA: TGTGCCAGCAGCGGACAAATAGCGGGAGGAGAGACCCAGTACTTC. Its translation is CASSGQIAGGETQYF.

This clonotype was recorded at least ten times. The chain joins TRBV27 to TRBJ1-5, with D hard to call. The germline V gene encodes CDR1 MNHEY and CDR2 SMNVEV (reference sequence). CDR3 length equals 13 residues. V dropped 7 bases and J dropped 3 bases, with 10 bases sitting between them. The CDR3 DNA reads TGTGCCAGCACCATGTTCCCCAATCAGCCCCAGCATTTT. Protein sequence: CASTMFPNQPQHF.

The chain uses TRBV3-1 and TRBJ1-2; the D gene is possibly TRBD1 (5 bases). V was clipped by 1 base and J by 3 bases, with 12 bases between them. Germline CDR1 is LGHDT and CDR2 is YNNKEL (reference sequence). This CDR3 comprises 15 residues. This chain's CDR3 is CASSQGDSQDYGYTF. The CDR3 DNA reads TGTGCCAGCAGCCAAGGGGACTCCCAAGACTATGGCTACACCTTC.

This clonotype was counted many times. The chain recombines TRBV28 with TRBJ2-3; TRBD2 matches 13 bases. Germline trimming cut 6 bases from V and 0 bases from J; bases unmatched to any gene: 6. The CDR3 is made up of 17 amino acids. Germline-derived CDR1 and CDR2 are MDHEN and SYDVKM. The CDR3 coding sequence is TGTGCCAGCAGCGCGGGACTAGCGGGGTCTAGCACAGATACGCAGTATTTT. Its translation is CASSAGLAGSSTDTQYF.

This clonotype was seen at least ten times. This chain connects TRBV18 to TRBJ2-7, with D hard to call. Germline V gene lookup returns CDR1 KGHSH and CDR2 LQKENI. Trimming shortened V by 3 bases and J by 3 bases, and 12 bases separated the two germline ends. This CDR3 has 14 amino acids. CDR3 coding DNA: TGTGCCAGCTCACCCAGGCAGAATGACTACGAGCAGTACTTC. Translated, it gives CASSPRQNDYEQYF.

In this sample, this clonotype turned up a few times. The V gene is TRBV3-1, the J gene TRBJ1-2; D unclear. CDR3 length: 14 residues. V was cut by 0 bases and J by 4 bases, with 9 bases left in between. Germline V gives CDR1 LGHDT, CDR2 YNNKEL (reference sequence). CDR3 coding DNA: TGTGCCAGCAGCCAAGAGGGATACGGCTATGGCTACACCTTC. Translation: CASSQEGYGYGYTF.

This clonotype was found many times. V is TRBV2 and J is TRBJ2-2, with 10 bases identical to TRBD2. J gave up 4 bases and V 4 bases, and 0 bases lay outside the gene matches. Germline V gives CDR1 SNHLY, CDR2 FYNNEI. CDR3 size: 14 residues. The CDR3 DNA follows: TGTGCCAGCAGTGTAGCGGGGGGCACCGGGGAGCTGTTTTTT. Translation: CASSVAGGTGELFF.

The chain has TRBV5-6 and TRBJ2-3; maybe TRBD2 (6 bases). Germline CDR1 reads SGHDT; CDR2 reads YYEEEE. The CDR3 loop spans 16 amino acids. The V and J ends lost 0 bases and 6 bases respectively, with 17 bases between them. In DNA, the CDR3 is TGTGCCAGCAGCTTGGCGGTAGCGGAACTTTTGGATACGCAGTATTTT. Amino acids: CASSLAVAELLDTQYF.

The J gene is TRBJ1-5, the V gene TRBV7-9, with no clear D. CDR3 length: 14 residues. The ends were cut back, 4 bases at V and 2 bases at J, with 9 bases in the middle. CDR1 and CDR2 (germline): SEHNR, FQNEAQ (reference sequence). Written as DNA, the CDR3 is TGTGCCAGCAGCTCGGACGGACGCAATCAGCCCCAGCATTTT. Translated: CASSSDGRNQPQHF.

This clonotype has ten or more counts. The J gene is TRBJ1-2, the V gene TRBV30, with D uncertain. Germline CDR1 is GTSNPN and CDR2 is SVGIG (reference sequence). V lost 3 bases and J lost 6, with 14 bases in between. The CDR3 contains 13 residues. The chain's CDR3 is CAWRMVRTNGYTF. CDR3 nucleotide sequence: TGTGCCTGGAGGATGGTCCGGACGAATGGCTACACCTTC.

In regard to this clonotype: At one end the junction does not follow the germline gene, possibly because of a read error. This sequence joins TRBV29-1 and TRBJ2-5; 15 bases align to TRBD2. CDR1 SQVTM and CDR2 ANQGSEA come from the germline V gene. This CDR3 has 18 residues. This chain's CDR3 is CSVEGERTSGRAAETQCF. As DNA, the CDR3 is TGCAGCGTTGAAGGAGAACGGACTAGCGGGAGGGCCGCAGAGACCCAGTGCTTC.

The rearrangement uses TRBV27 and TRBJ2-7, with 8 bases fitting TRBD1. Unmatched junction bases numbered 10, after V lost 3 bases and J lost 6 bases. Germline V gene sequence: CDR1 MNHEY, CDR2 SMNVEV (reference sequence). The CDR3 has 15 residues. CDR3 region: CASSFLDRETCEQYF. The DNA for the CDR3 is TGTGCCAGCAGTTTTTTGGACAGGGAGACATGCGAGCAGTACTTC.

This clonotype has just a few counts. The rearrangement joins TRBV6-1 to TRBJ2-1; 13 nucleotides match TRBD2. Germline V lookup: CDR1 MNHNS, CDR2 SASEGT. V gave up 6 bases and J gave up 7 bases; unmatched junction bases: 6. This CDR3 has 15 residues. Written as DNA, the CDR3 is TGTGCCAGCAGGGCCGGACTAGCGGGAGCAAATGAGCAGTTCTTC. This sequence encodes CASRAGLAGANEQFF.

The rearrangement uses TRBV20-1 and TRBJ1-4; tentative D call: TRBD1 (5 bases). The germline V gene has CDR1 DFQATT and CDR2 SNEGSKA (reference sequence). V lost 0 bases and J lost 5, with 13 bases in between. This CDR3 contains 15 residues. The CDR3 sequence is CSARDLGQRNEKLFF. CDR3 DNA: TGCAGTGCTAGAGATTTGGGGCAGAGGAATGAAAAACTGTTTTTT.